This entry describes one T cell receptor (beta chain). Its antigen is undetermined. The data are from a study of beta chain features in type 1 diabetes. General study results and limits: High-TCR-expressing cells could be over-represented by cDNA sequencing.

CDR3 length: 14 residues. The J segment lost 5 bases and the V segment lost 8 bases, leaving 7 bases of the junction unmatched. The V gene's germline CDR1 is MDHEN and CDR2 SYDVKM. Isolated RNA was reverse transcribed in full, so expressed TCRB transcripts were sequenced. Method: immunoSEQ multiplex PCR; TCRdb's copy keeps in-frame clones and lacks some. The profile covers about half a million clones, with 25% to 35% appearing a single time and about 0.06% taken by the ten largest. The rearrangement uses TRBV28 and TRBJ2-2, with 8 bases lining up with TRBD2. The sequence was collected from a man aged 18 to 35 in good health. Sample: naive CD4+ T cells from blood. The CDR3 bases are TGTGCCAGCTCCACTAGCGGTTCTACCGGGGAGCTGTTTTTT. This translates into CASSTSGSTGELFF.